This T cell receptor (beta chain) was captured in a study of T cells in Graves' hyperthyroidism and ophthalmopathy. The CDR3 regions of TCR beta were amplified from RNA transcripts. The primer set for the first-round RT-PCR of the TCR CDR3 was HTBI. TCRdb redid the calling of the multiplex PCR reads with MiXCR, one entry per CDR3 protein. Among under 300,000 distinct CDR3 sequences listed, 25% were seen once. Patients were excluded for uncontrolled infection, other autoimmune disease, pregnancy or lactation. Clinical symptoms, serum thyroxine, TRAb, thyroid ultrasound and orbital computed tomography informed diagnoses. The PBMCs studied were ones that came from roughly 9.4 ml fresh peripheral blood. This clonotype was found many times. This CDR3 spans 16 amino acids. V lost 1 base, J lost 4 bases, and 8 bases stayed unmatched. Germline loops: CDR1 MGHRA, CDR2 YSYEKL.

This receptor was taken from a man aged 35 to 55 with Graves' hyperthyroidism that later progressed to Graves' ophthalmopathy. The chain couples TRBV4-1 to TRBJ2-7, with 9 bases aligning to TRBD2. Sequencing input: blood. CDR3 DNA sequence: TGCGCCAGCAGCCAAGCTAAAAGACTAGCGGAATACGAGCAGTACTTC. As protein: CASSQAKRLAEYEQYF.